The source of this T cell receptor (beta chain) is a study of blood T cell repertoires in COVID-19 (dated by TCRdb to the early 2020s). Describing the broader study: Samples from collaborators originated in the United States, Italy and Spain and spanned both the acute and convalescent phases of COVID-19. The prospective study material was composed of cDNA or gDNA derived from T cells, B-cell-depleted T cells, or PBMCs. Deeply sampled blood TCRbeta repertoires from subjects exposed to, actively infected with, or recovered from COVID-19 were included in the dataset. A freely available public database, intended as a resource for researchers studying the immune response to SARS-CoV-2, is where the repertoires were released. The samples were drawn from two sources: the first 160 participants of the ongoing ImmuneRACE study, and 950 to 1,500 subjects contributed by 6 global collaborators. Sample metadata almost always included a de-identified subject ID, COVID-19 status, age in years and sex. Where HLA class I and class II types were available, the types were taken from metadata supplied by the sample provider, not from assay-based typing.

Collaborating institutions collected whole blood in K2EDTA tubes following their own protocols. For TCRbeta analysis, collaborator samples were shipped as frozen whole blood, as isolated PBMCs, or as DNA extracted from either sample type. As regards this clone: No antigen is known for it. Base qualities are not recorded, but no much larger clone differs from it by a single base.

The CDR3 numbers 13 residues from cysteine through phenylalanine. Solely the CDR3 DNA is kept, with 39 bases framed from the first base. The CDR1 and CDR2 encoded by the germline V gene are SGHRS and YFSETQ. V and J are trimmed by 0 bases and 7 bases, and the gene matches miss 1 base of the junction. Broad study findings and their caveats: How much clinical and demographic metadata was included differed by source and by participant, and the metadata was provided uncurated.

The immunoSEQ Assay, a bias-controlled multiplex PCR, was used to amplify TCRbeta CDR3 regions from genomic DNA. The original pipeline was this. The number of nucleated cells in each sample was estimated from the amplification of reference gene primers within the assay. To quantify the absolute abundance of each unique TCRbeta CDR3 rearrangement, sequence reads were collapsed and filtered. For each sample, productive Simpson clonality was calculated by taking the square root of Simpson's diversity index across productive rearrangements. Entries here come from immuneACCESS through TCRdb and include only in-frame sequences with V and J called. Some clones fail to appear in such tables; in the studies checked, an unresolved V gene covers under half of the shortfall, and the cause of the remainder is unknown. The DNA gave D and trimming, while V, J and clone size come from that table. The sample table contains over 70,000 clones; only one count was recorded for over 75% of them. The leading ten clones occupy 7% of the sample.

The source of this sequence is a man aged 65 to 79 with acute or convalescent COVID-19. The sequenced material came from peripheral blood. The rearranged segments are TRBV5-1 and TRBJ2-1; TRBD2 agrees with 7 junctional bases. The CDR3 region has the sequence CASSLGSGNEQFF. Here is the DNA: TGCGCCAGCAGCTTGGGTAGCGGGAATGAGCAGTTCTTC.